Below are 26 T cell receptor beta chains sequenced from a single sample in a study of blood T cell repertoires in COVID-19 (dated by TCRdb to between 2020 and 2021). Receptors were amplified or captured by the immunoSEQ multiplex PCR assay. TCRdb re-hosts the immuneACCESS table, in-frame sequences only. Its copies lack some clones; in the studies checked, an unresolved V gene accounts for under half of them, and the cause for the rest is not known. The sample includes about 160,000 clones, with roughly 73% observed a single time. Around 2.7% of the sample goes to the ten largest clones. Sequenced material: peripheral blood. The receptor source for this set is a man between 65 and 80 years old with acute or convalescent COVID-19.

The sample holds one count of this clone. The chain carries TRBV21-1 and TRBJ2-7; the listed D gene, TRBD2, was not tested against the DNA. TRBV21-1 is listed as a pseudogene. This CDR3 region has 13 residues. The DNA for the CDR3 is TGTGCCAGCAGCAACTATGGAGCCCCCGAGCAGTACTTC. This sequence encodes CASSNYGAPEQYF.

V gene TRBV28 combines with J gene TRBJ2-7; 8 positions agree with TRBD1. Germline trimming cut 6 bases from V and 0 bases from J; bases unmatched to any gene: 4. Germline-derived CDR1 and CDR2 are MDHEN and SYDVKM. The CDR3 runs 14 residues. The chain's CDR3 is CASRRQGFSYEQYF. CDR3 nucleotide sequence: TGTGCCAGCAGGAGACAGGGGTTCTCCTACGAGCAGTACTTC.

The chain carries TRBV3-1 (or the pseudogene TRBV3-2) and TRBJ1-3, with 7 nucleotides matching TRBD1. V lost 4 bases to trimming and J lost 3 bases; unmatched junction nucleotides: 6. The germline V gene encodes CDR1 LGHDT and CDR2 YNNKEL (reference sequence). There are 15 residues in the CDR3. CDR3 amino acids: CASSPGDRHGNTIYF. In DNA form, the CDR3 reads TGTGCCAGCAGCCCTGGGGACAGACATGGAAACACCATATATTTT.

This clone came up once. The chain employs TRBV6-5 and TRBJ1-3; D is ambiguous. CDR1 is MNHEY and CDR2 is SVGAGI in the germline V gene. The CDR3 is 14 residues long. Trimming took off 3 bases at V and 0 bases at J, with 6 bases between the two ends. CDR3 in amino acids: CASSYPSSGNTIYF. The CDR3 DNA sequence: TGTGCCAGCAGTTATCCGTCCTCTGGAAACACCATATATTTT.

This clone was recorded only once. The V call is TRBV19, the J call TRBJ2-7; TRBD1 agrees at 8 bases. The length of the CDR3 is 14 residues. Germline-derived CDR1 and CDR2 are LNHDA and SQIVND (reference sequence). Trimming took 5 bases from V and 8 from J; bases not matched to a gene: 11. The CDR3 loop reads CASSPHGGQAQQYF. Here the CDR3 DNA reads TGTGCCAGTAGTCCCCACGGGGGACAGGCCCAGCAGTACTTC.

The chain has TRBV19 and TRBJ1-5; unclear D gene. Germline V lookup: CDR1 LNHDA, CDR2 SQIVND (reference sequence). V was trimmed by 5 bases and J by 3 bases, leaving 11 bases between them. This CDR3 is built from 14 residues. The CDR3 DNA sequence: TGTGCCAGTAGTGGGCAGGTCTACAATCAGCCCCAGCATTTT. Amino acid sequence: CASSGQVYNQPQHF.

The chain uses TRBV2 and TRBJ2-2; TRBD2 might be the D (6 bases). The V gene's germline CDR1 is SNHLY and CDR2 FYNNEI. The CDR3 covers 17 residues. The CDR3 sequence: CASGLGLTIPNTGELFF. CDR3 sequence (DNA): TGTGCGAGCGGGTTGGGACTTACGATTCCGAACACCGGGGAGCTGTTTTTT.

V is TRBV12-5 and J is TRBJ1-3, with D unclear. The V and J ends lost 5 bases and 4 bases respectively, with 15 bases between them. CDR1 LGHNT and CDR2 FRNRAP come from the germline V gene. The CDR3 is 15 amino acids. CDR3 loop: CASGPEGVSGNTIYF. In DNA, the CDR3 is TGTGCTAGTGGTCCGGAGGGAGTTTCGGGAAACACCATATATTTT.

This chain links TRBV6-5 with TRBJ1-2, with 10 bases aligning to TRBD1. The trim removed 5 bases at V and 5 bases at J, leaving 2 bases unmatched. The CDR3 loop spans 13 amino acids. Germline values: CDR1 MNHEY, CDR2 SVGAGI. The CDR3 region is CASSRQGAYGYTF. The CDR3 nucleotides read TGTGCCAGCAGTCGACAGGGGGCGTATGGCTACACCTTC.

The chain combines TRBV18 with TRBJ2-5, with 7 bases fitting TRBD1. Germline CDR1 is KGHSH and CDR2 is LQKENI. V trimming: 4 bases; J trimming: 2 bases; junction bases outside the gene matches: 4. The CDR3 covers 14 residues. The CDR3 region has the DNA TGTGCCAGCTCACTCGGGACAGCACAAGAGACCCAGTACTTC. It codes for CASSLGTAQETQYF.

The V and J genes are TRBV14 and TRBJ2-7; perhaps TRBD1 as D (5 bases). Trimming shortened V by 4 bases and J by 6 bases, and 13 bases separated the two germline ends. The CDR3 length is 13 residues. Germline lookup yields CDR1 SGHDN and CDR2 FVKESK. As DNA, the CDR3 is TGTGCCAGCAGCCTATCAGGGTCCGGCGAGCAGTACTTC. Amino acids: CASSLSGSGEQYF. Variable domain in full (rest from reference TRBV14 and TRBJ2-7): EAGVTQFPSHSVIEKGQTVTLRCDPISGHDNLYWYRRVMGKEIKFLLHFVKESKQDESGMPNNRFLAERTGGTYSTLKVQPAELEDSGVYFCASSLSGSGEQYFGPGTRLTVT.

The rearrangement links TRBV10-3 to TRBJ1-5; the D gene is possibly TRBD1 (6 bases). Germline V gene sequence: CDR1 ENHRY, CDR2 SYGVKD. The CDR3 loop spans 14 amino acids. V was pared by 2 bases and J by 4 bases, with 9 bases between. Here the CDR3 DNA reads TGTGCCATCAGTGAGACAGGGATTAATCAGCCCCAGCATTTT. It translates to CAISETGINQPQHF.

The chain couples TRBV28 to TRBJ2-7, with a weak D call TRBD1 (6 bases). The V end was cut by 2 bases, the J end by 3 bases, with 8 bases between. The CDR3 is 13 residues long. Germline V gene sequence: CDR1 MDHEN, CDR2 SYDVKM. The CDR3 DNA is TGTGCCAGCAGTTTAGGGACAAACTACGAGCAGTACTTC. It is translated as CASSLGTNYEQYF.

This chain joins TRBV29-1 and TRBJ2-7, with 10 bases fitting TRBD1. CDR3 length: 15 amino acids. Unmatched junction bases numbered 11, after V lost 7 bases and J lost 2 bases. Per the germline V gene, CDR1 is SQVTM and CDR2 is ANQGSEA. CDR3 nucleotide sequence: TGCAGCGCTGGGGGTTCCGGACAGGGGGCCTACGAGCAGTACTTC. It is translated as CSAGGSGQGAYEQYF.

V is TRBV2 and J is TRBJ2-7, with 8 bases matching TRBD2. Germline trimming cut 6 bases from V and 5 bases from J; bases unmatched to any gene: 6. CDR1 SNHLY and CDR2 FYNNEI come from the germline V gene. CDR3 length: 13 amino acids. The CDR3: CASRNPGLDEQYF. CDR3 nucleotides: TGTGCCAGCAGGAACCCGGGACTAGACGAGCAGTACTTC.

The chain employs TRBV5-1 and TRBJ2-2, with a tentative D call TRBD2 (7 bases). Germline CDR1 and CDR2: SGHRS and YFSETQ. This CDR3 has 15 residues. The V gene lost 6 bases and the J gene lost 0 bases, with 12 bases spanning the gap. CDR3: CASTAGTSNTGELFF. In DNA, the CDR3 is TGCGCCAGCACAGCGGGGACATCGAACACCGGGGAGCTGTTTTTT.

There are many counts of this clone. CDR3 sequence: CASSSRLAGYEQFF. The DNA of the CDR3 is TGTGCCAGCAGCTCTCGACTAGCGGGGTACGAGCAGTTCTTC. The genes are TRBV5-4 and TRBJ2-1; 11 bases map to TRBD2. Germline loops: CDR1 SGHNT, CDR2 YYREEE (reference sequence). The CDR3 consists of 14 residues. The V and J ends lost 3 bases and 10 bases, in that order; junction bases with no gene match: 6. Drawing the rest from reference TRBV5-4 and TRBJ2-1, the complete variable domain is ETGVTQSPTHLIKTRGQQVTLRCSSQSGHNTVSWYQQALGQGPQFIFQYYREEENGRGNFPPRFSGLQFPNYSSELNVNALELDDSALYLCASSSRLAGYEQFFGPGTRLTVL.

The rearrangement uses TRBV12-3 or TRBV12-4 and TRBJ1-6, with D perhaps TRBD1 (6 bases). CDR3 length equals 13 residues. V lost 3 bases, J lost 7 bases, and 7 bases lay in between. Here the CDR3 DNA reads TGTGCCAGCAGTTTGACAGGAAATTCACCCCTCCACTTT. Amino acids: CASSLTGNSPLHF.

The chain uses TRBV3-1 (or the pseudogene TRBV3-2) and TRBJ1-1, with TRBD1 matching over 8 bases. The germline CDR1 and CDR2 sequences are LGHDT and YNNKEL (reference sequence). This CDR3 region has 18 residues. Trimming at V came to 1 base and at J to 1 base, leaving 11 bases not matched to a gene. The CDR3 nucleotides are TGTGCCAGCAGCCAAGTCTCCGGGACAGGAATCCAGAACACTGAAGCTTTCTTT. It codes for CASSQVSGTGIQNTEAFF.

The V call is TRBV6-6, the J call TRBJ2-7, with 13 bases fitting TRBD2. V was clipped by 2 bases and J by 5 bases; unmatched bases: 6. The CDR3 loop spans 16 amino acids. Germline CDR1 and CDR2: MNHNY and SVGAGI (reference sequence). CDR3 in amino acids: CASSYPLAGGPHEQYF. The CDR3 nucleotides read TGTGCCAGCAGTTACCCACTAGCGGGGGGGCCCCACGAGCAGTACTTC.

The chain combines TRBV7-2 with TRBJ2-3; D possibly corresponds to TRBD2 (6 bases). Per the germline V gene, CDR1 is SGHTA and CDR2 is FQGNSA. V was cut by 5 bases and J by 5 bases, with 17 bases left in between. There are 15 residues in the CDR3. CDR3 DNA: TGTGCCAGCAGCCCTAATCTGATGCGGGGAGATACGCAGTATTTT. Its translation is CASSPNLMRGDTQYF.

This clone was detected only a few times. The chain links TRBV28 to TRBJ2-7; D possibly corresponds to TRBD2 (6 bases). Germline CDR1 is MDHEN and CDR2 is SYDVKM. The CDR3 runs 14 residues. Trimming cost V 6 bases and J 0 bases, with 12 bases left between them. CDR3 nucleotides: TGTGCCAGCAGGGGACTGCCGGGCTCCTACGAGCAGTACTTC. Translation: CASRGLPGSYEQYF.

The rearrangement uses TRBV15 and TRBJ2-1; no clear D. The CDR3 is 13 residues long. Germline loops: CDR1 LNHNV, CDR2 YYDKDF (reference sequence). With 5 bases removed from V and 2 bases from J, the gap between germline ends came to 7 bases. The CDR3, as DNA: TGTGCCACCAGCCCGACACCCTACAATGAGCAGTTCTTC. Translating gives CATSPTPYNEQFF.

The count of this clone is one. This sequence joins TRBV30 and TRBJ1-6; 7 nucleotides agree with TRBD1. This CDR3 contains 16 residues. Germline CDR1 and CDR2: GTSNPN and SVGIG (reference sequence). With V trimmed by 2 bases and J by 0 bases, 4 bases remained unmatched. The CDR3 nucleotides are TGTGCCTGGAGTATCAGGGGGAGCTCCTATAATTCACCCCTCCACTTT. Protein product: CAWSIRGSSYNSPLHF. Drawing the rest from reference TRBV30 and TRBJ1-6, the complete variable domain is SQTIHQWPATLVQPVGSPLSLECTVEGTSNPNLYWYRQAAGRGLQLLFYSVGIGQISSEVPQNLSASRPQDRQFILSSKKLLLSDSGFYLCAWSIRGSSYNSPLHFGNGTRLTVT.

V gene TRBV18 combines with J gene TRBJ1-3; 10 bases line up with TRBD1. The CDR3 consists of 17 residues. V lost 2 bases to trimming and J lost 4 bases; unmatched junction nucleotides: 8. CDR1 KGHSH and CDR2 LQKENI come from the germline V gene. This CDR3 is CASSPSPGQGLGNTIYF. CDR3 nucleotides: TGTGCCAGCTCACCATCCCCGGGACAGGGGTTAGGAAACACCATATATTTT.

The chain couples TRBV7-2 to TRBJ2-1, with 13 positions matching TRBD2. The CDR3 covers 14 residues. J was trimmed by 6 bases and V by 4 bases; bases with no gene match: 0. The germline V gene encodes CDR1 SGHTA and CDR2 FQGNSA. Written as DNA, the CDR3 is TGTGCCAGCAGCTGGACTAGCGGGAGCAATGAGCAGTTCTTC. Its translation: CASSWTSGSNEQFF.